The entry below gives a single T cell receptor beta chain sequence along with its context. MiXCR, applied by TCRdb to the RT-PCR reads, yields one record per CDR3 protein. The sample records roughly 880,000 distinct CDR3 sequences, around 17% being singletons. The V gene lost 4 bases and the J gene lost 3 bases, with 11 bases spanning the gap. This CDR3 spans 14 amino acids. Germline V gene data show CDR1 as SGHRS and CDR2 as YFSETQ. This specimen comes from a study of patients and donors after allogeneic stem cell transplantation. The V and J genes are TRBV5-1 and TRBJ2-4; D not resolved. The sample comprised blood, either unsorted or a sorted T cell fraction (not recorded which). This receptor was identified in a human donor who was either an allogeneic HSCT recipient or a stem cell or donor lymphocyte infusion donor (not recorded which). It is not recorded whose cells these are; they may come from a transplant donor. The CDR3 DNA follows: TGCGCCAGCAGCCCGACCGAAGTCAAAAACATTCAGTACTTC. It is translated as CASSPTEVKNIQYF.